These 27 T cell receptor beta chains were all obtained from the same sample, sequenced in a study of T-cell memory formation after mild COVID-19. TCRdb recomputed calls from the 5' RACE reads with MiXCR, one row per CDR3 protein. This table holds some 450,000 distinct CDR3 sequences, over 15% found once. Specimen: PBMCs or a T cell subset sorted from them (not recorded which). These receptors all come from a man younger than 35 who had mild COVID-19 (a few samples of this study predate the infection). Cell type and time point are not known.

This clonotype came up many times. The rearrangement joins TRBV20-1 to TRBJ2-3; D uncertain. The CDR3 spans 13 residues. The germline V gene has CDR1 DFQATT and CDR2 SNEGSKA (reference sequence). V dropped 6 bases and J dropped 7 bases, with 17 bases sitting between them. The CDR3 here is CSALSTDTHTQYF. The CDR3 region has the DNA TGCAGTGCCCTTAGCACAGATACGCATACGCAGTATTTT.

V and J are TRBV3-1 and TRBJ1-1; D uncertain. This CDR3 region has 14 residues. V was trimmed by 1 base and J by 1 base, leaving 7 bases between them. Per germline, CDR1 LGHDT and CDR2 YNNKEL (reference sequence). The CDR3 here is CASSQVPANTEAFF. The CDR3 DNA reads TGTGCCAGCAGCCAAGTTCCGGCGAACACTGAAGCTTTCTTT.

This clonotype was seen only a few times. This sequence joins TRBV2 and TRBJ2-5; D ambiguous. Germline V CDR1 and CDR2: SNHLY, FYNNEI. Trimming took off 4 bases at V and 0 bases at J, with 6 bases between the two ends. The CDR3 loop spans 13 amino acids. The DNA for the CDR3 is TGTGCCAGCAGTGTAGACAACCAAGAGACCCAGTACTTC. Amino acid sequence: CASSVDNQETQYF.

This clonotype has more than one count but fewer than ten. V is TRBV19 and J is TRBJ1-1, with D hard to call. Trimming shortened V by 7 bases and J by 1 base, and 7 bases separated the two germline ends. Germline V gene sequence: CDR1 LNHDA, CDR2 SQIVND (reference sequence). The CDR3 loop spans 12 amino acids. CDR3 region: CASNLGNTEAFF. The CDR3 bases are TGTGCCAGTAATCTAGGGAACACTGAAGCTTTCTTT.

CDR3 DNA: TGTGCCAGCAGCGGTGTGGCGGGGGGAGAAGAGACCCAGTACTTC. This encodes CASSGVAGGEETQYF. V is TRBV11-1 and J is TRBJ2-5; 8 bases agree with TRBD2. From germline, CDR1 is SGHAT and CDR2 FQDESV (reference sequence). With V trimmed by 5 bases and J by 3 bases, 8 bases remained unmatched. The CDR3 is 15 amino acids.

V usage is TRBV4-3 and J usage is TRBJ1-1; no firm D call. Germline assignment: CDR1 LGHNA and CDR2 YSLEER. V dropped 3 bases and J dropped 4 bases, with 18 bases sitting between them. This CDR3 spans 16 amino acids. The CDR3 sequence: CASSHGGSLEFTEAFF. DNA of the CDR3: TGCGCCAGCAGCCATGGAGGGTCTCTAGAGTTCACTGAAGCTTTCTTT.

The chain is built from TRBV12-3 or TRBV12-4 and TRBJ1-5, with no clear D. Trimming cost V 1 base and J 13 bases, with 11 bases left between them. This CDR3 comprises 12 residues. CDR3 DNA: TGTGCCAGCAGTTTAGGCCAAAGGCAGCAGCATTTT. It codes for CASSLGQRQQHF.

V is TRBV28 and J is TRBJ1-2, with D perhaps TRBD1 (5 bases). CDR1 and CDR2 (germline): MDHEN, SYDVKM. There are 13 residues in the CDR3. The V end lost 2 bases, the J end lost 7 bases, and 11 bases lay between the germline ends. The CDR3, as DNA: TGTGCCAGCAGTTTAGGCCAGGGACCTGGCTACACCTTC. It encodes CASSLGQGPGYTF.

The rearrangement links TRBV4-2 to TRBJ2-3, with D unresolved. Germline loops: CDR1 LGHNA, CDR2 YNFKEQ. The CDR3 has 12 amino acids. V was pared by 1 base and J by 5 bases, with 4 bases between. This CDR3 reads CASSQGVDTQYF. The CDR3 nucleotides read TGTGCCAGCAGCCAAGGGGTAGATACGCAGTATTTT.

Only a few counts were recorded for this clonotype. The CDR3 loop reads CAWSVPQPQHF. CDR3 nucleotide sequence: TGTGCCTGGAGTGTACCTCAGCCCCAGCATTTT. The chain is built from TRBV30 and TRBJ1-5; no firm D call. Germline CDR1 is GTSNPN and CDR2 is SVGIG (reference sequence). Deletions cut 0 bases from V and 6 bases from J, with 3 bases between. CDR3 size: 11 residues.

This clonotype was counted between two and nine times. The V gene is TRBV5-4, the J gene TRBJ2-3; D remains ambiguous. Germline V gene lookup returns CDR1 SGHNT and CDR2 YYREEE (reference sequence). The CDR3 sequence is 13 residues long. Between the trimmed V and J ends, which lost 5 bases and 6 bases, there was a span of 13 bases. This CDR3 reads CASSDRYRDTQYF. CDR3 nucleotides: TGTGCCAGCAGTGATAGGTACCGGGATACGCAGTATTTT.

This clonotype was detected ten times or more. The V call is TRBV12-3 or TRBV12-4, the J call TRBJ2-7; no clear D. The V end was cut by 6 bases, the J end by 6 bases, with 12 bases between. The CDR3 is made up of 12 amino acids. The CDR3 here is CASSRDRGEQYF. The CDR3 DNA sequence: TGTGCCAGCAGCCGAGACCGTGGCGAGCAGTACTTC.

This sequence joins TRBV10-3 and TRBJ2-2, with D unresolved. Trimming stripped 3 bases from V and 6 bases from J, with 11 bases between. CDR3 length: 14 residues. CDR1 ENHRY and CDR2 SYGVKD come from the germline V gene. The CDR3 DNA sequence: TGTGCCATCAGTGAAGGCCGGTTCGCCGGGGAGCTGTTTTTT. It is translated as CAISEGRFAGELFF.

The chain joins TRBV3-1 to TRBJ2-3; D may correspond to TRBD1 or TRBD2 (5 bases each). This CDR3 region has 14 residues. With 7 bases removed from V and 2 bases from J, the gap between germline ends came to 13 bases. Per germline, CDR1 LGHDT and CDR2 YNNKEL (reference sequence). CDR3: CASTWDGYTDTQYF. The CDR3 nucleotides are TGTGCCAGCACCTGGGACGGATACACAGATACGCAGTATTTT.

This clonotype showed up just a few times. V is TRBV11-3 and J is TRBJ2-3, with D maybe TRBD2 (6 bases). This CDR3 spans 15 amino acids. Trimming stripped 1 base from V and 2 bases from J, with 10 bases between. CDR1 is SGHNT and CDR2 is YENEEA in the germline V gene. This chain's CDR3 is CASSLGGLHTDTQYF. CDR3 bases: TGTGCCAGCAGCTTAGGGGGACTTCACACAGATACGCAGTATTTT. Using reference TRBV11-3 and TRBJ2-3 for the parts outside the CDR3, the full variable domain is EAGVVQSPRYKIIEKKQPVAFWCNPISGHNTLYWYLQNLGQGPELLIRYENEEAVDDSQLPKDRFSAERLKGVDSTLKIQPAELGDSAVYLCASSLGGLHTDTQYFGPGTRLTVL.

This chain joins TRBV7-2 and TRBJ1-1, with D maybe TRBD1 (5 bases). CDR1 SGHTA and CDR2 FQGNSA come from the germline V gene. The CDR3 runs to 15 residues. V was clipped by 6 bases and J by 6 bases, with 20 bases between them. The CDR3 loop reads CASSPSWGGDAEAFF. The CDR3 nucleotides are TGTGCCAGCAGTCCATCCTGGGGGGGAGACGCTGAAGCTTTCTTT.

This clonotype was seen at least ten times. DNA for the CDR3: TGCGCCAGCAGCTTGGCCGACAGGACTCACCGCTACACCTTC. Its translation is CASSLADRTHRYTF. V usage is TRBV5-1 and J usage is TRBJ1-2; weak D call: TRBD1 (6 bases). The V and J ends lost 0 bases and 9 bases respectively, with 15 bases between them. The CDR3 covers 14 residues. The germline CDR1 and CDR2 sequences are SGHRS and YFSETQ.

This clonotype was observed a few times. The chain couples TRBV5-1 to TRBJ2-2; maybe TRBD2 (6 bases). V was clipped by 5 bases and J by 1 base, with 15 bases between them. This CDR3 has 16 residues. Per the germline V gene, CDR1 is SGHRS and CDR2 is YFSETQ. This CDR3 reads CASRFGGWRNTGELFF. The CDR3 DNA sequence: TGCGCCAGCAGATTCGGGGGTTGGAGGAACACCGGGGAGCTGTTTTTT.

This chain uses TRBV29-1 with TRBJ2-1, with TRBD2 identical over 7 bases. V lost 4 bases and J lost 6; bases outside the gene matches: 9. The CDR3 consists of 14 residues. Germline CDR1 reads SQVTM; CDR2 reads ANQGSEA. CDR3 sequence reads: CSVAGLSPGNEQFF. The CDR3 DNA reads TGCAGCGTTGCGGGACTATCCCCTGGCAATGAGCAGTTCTTC.

This clonotype was seen a few times. This chain joins TRBV13 and TRBJ2-5, with D tentatively TRBD2 (5 bases). The V gene's germline CDR1 is PRHDT and CDR2 FYEKMQ (reference sequence). The CDR3 runs 13 residues. The ends were cut back, 1 base at V and 5 bases at J, with 8 bases in the middle. The CDR3 is CASSLASSETQYF. Here the CDR3 DNA reads TGTGCCAGCAGCTTAGCTAGCTCGGAGACCCAGTACTTC.

The chain combines TRBV4-3 with TRBJ1-2, with D unresolved. V dropped 4 bases and J dropped 8 bases, with 20 bases sitting between them. CDR3 length: 15 residues. Germline assignment: CDR1 LGHNA and CDR2 YSLEER. CDR3 residues: CASSPSVLLGRGYTF. DNA for the CDR3: TGCGCCAGCAGCCCAAGTGTTCTCCTTGGACGAGGCTACACCTTC.

This clonotype was seen only a few times. The genes are TRBV6-5 and TRBJ2-7; 7 nucleotides match TRBD1. The CDR3 has 14 residues. Germline trimming cut 6 bases from V and 1 base from J; bases unmatched to any gene: 6. Germline assignment: CDR1 MNHEY and CDR2 SVGAGI. The CDR3 nucleotides are TGTGCCAGCAGCAGGGGACAGAATTCCTACGAGCAGTACTTC. Its translation: CASSRGQNSYEQYF.

The chain carries TRBV27 and TRBJ2-7; D is perhaps TRBD2 (6 bases). The CDR3 length is 13 residues. Per the germline V gene, CDR1 is MNHEY and CDR2 is SMNVEV (reference sequence). The ends were cut back, 0 bases at V and 7 bases at J, with 10 bases in the middle. The CDR3 DNA reads TGTGCCAGCAGTTTATCTCGGAGGGTGGAGCAGTACTTC. Its protein is CASSLSRRVEQYF.

This clonotype was seen a handful of times. The CDR3 sequence: CASSSGAAGSDTQYF. The CDR3 nucleotides read TGTGCCAGCAGTTCCGGGGCAGCGGGGTCAGATACGCAGTATTTT. The rearrangement uses TRBV27 and TRBJ2-3; 7 nucleotides align to TRBD2. V dropped 4 bases and J dropped 4; count of bases not matched to a gene: 8. CDR3 size: 15 residues. The germline V gene encodes CDR1 MNHEY and CDR2 SMNVEV (reference sequence).

V and J are TRBV20-1 and TRBJ1-4; D gene ambiguous. CDR3 length: 14 residues. Between the trimmed V and J ends, which lost 7 bases and 0 bases, there was a span of 12 bases. The V gene's germline CDR1 is DFQATT and CDR2 SNEGSKA (reference sequence). CDR3 sequence reads: CSVAGRPTNEKLFF. CDR3 DNA: TGCAGTGTGGCTGGACGGCCAACTAATGAAAAACTGTTTTTT.

V and J are TRBV5-5 and TRBJ2-7, with TRBD1 as a possible D gene (6 bases). Germline V CDR1 and CDR2: SGHKS, YYEKEE (reference sequence). Between the trimmed V and J ends, which lost 4 bases and 2 bases, there was a span of 19 bases. This CDR3 has 16 residues. The CDR3 coding sequence is TGTGCCAGCAGCCTCTTGGGACAACGAAGCCCCTACGAGCAGTACGTC. Translation gives CASSLLGQRSPYEQYV.

V is TRBV7-2 and J is TRBJ2-5; 10 bases line up with TRBD2. Germline-derived CDR1 and CDR2 are SGHTA and FQGNSA. V was clipped by 4 bases and J by 1 base; unmatched bases: 6. This CDR3 spans 16 amino acids. The CDR3 spells CASSSLAGAAQETQYF. The CDR3 DNA follows: TGTGCCAGCAGCTCCCTAGCGGGGGCCGCCCAAGAGACCCAGTACTTC.